These 23 T cell receptor beta chains were all obtained from the same sample, sequenced in a study of PD-L1 blockade in urothelial cancer (dated by TCRdb to about 2017). The library was made by the immunoSEQ multiplex PCR assay. Held by TCRdb, this immuneACCESS table contains in-frame sequences only and omits some clones. Under half of the omission traces to an unresolved V gene where checked; the cause of the rest is unknown. This sample holds some 60,000 clones; around 83% were observed only once. Roughly 2.8% of the sample belongs to the ten largest clones. The source was PBMCs, collected around atezolizumab (anti-PD-L1) treatment. The receptors come from a man aged 45-65 years with urothelial cancer.

V usage is TRBV2 and J usage is TRBJ2-5; TRBD2 agrees at 9 bases. From germline, CDR1 is SNHLY and CDR2 FYNNEI. V dropped 0 bases and J dropped 10; count of bases not matched to a gene: 15. The CDR3 has 17 amino acids. CDR3 loop: CASSEALPVLAGRSQYF. DNA for the CDR3: TGTGCCAGCAGTGAAGCGCTTCCCGTGCTAGCGGGGAGGAGCCAGTACTTC. Full variable domain (remainder filled in from reference TRBV2 and TRBJ2-5): EPEVTQTPSHQVTQMGQEVILRCVPISNHLYFYWYRQILGQKVEFLVSFYNNEISEKSEIFDDQFSVERPDGSNFTLKIRSTKLEDSAMYFCASSEALPVLAGRSQYFGPGTRLLVL.

The chain carries TRBV7-8 and TRBJ2-7; D is unclear. The CDR3 is 15 amino acids. Germline lookup yields CDR1 SGHVS and CDR2 FQNEAQ. The V gene lost 2 bases and the J gene lost 6 bases, with 17 bases spanning the gap. The CDR3 reads CASSLLSGFLGEQYF. The CDR3 bases are TGTGCCAGCAGCTTACTATCGGGTTTTCTGGGCGAGCAGTACTTC.

The rearrangement uses TRBV25-1 and TRBJ1-4, with TRBD1 matching 7 bases. The CDR3 length is 15 residues. The germline gives CDR1 MGHDK, CDR2 SYGVNS. V shed 2 bases, J shed 5 bases, and the junction held 5 bases outside the gene matches. This chain's CDR3 is CASSEPGQRNEKLFF. CDR3 DNA: TGTGCCAGCAGTGAACCGGGACAGAGAAATGAAAAACTGTTTTTT.

The J gene is TRBJ1-5, the V gene TRBV19, with D possibly being TRBD1 (6 bases). The length of the CDR3 is 16 residues. Germline V gene data show CDR1 as LNHDA and CDR2 as SQIVND (reference sequence). With 5 bases removed from V and 5 bases from J, the gap between germline ends came to 19 bases. For the CDR3, the DNA is TGTGCCAGTAGTCGGTTGGCAGGGGCAGTGGATCAGCCCCAGCATTTT. This codes for CASSRLAGAVDQPQHF.

The chain employs TRBV7-2 and TRBJ1-3; 7 nucleotides align to TRBD1. Germline V gene lookup returns CDR1 SGHTA and CDR2 FQGNSA. The CDR3 spans 15 residues. V shed 7 bases and J 1 base; nucleotides not matched to a gene: 7. The CDR3 nucleotides are TGTGCCAGCACCGAGACAGGGTTTTCTGGAAACACCATATATTTT. Translation gives CASTETGFSGNTIYF.

The V and J genes are TRBV2 and TRBJ2-3; TRBD2 matches 8 bases. Germline V gives CDR1 SNHLY, CDR2 FYNNEI. Trimming cost V 3 bases and J 8 bases; bases outside gene matches: 10. The CDR3 is made up of 15 amino acids. This chain's CDR3 is CASSDHSAGGSTQYF. CDR3 bases: TGTGCCAGCAGTGATCATAGCGCGGGAGGTAGTACGCAGTATTTT.

This rearrangement joins TRBV7-3 to TRBJ1-6; possibly TRBD1 for D (5 bases). Germline CDR1 is SGHTA and CDR2 is FQGTGA. Trimming cost V 0 bases and J 10 bases, with 13 bases left between them. The CDR3 is 15 amino acids. The CDR3 loop reads CASSLTPPGGSPLHF. CDR3 sequence (DNA): TGTGCCAGCAGCTTAACGCCGCCCGGGGGGTCACCCCTCCACTTT.

V and J are TRBV6-6 and TRBJ2-1; 11 bases are a match to TRBD1. The CDR3 loop spans 14 amino acids. Trimming at V came to 3 bases and at J to 7 bases, leaving 2 bases not matched to a gene. Germline CDR1 is MNHNY and CDR2 is SVGAGI (reference sequence). CDR3 in DNA: TGTGCCAGCAGTTATGGACAGGGGGCGAATGAGCAGTTCTTC. This encodes CASSYGQGANEQFF.

The rearrangement uses TRBV7-2 and TRBJ2-3; 9 bases map to TRBD2. The V segment lost 2 bases and the J segment 3 bases; nucleotides outside the gene matches: 0. The length of the CDR3 is 14 residues. CDR1 is SGHTA and CDR2 is FQGNSA in the germline V gene. The CDR3 sequence is CASSLLAGTDTQYF. CDR3 DNA: TGTGCCAGCAGCTTACTAGCGGGGACAGATACGCAGTATTTT.

V and J are TRBV15 and TRBJ1-2; D gene uncertain. V was pared by 1 base and J by 4 bases, with 4 bases between. The CDR3 covers 12 residues. Germline V gives CDR1 LNHNV, CDR2 YYDKDF (reference sequence). CDR3: CATSRAGYGYTF. As DNA, the CDR3 is TGTGCCACCAGCAGAGCGGGCTATGGCTACACCTTC.

The V call is TRBV9, the J call TRBJ2-1, with 9 nucleotides matching TRBD2. The CDR3 has 15 amino acids. Unmatched junction bases numbered 8, after V lost 3 bases and J lost 7 bases. Germline CDR1 is SGDLS and CDR2 is YYNGEE. As DNA, the CDR3 is TGTGCCAGCAGCGGACTAGCGGCCGGTAGGAATGAGCAGTTCTTC. This encodes CASSGLAAGRNEQFF.

The V gene is TRBV6-1, the J gene TRBJ1-5, with a possible D match to TRBD1 (6 bases). CDR1 is MNHNS, CDR2 SASEGT, per germline. The CDR3 length is 15 residues. V dropped 5 bases and J dropped 3 bases, with 14 bases sitting between them. This CDR3 is CASSSGGGSNQPQHF. As DNA, the CDR3 is TGTGCCAGCAGTTCGGGGGGCGGCTCCAATCAGCCCCAGCATTTT.

The V gene is TRBV18, the J gene TRBJ1-4, with a tentative D call TRBD1 (5 bases). Germline CDR1 KGHSH, CDR2 LQKENI. Trimming took 6 bases from V and 4 from J, leaving 9 bases between them. CDR3 length: 13 amino acids. The CDR3 DNA is TGTGCCAGCTCCGGGGGAATTAATGAAAAACTGTTTTTT. This sequence encodes CASSGGINEKLFF.

The rearrangement links TRBV30 to TRBJ2-5; D call uncertain. This CDR3 contains 11 residues. From germline, CDR1 is GTSNPN and CDR2 SVGIG (reference sequence). Trimming cost V 0 bases and J 6 bases, with 5 bases left between them. The CDR3: CAWSVSQTQYF. DNA of the CDR3: TGTGCCTGGAGTGTAAGCCAGACCCAGTACTTC.

The chain recombines TRBV30 with TRBJ1-5; 9 bases are a match to TRBD1. The CDR3 sequence is 17 residues long. Trimming removed 0 bases from V and 7 bases from J; junction bases left unmatched: 13. Germline V gene data show CDR1 as GTSNPN and CDR2 as SVGIG (reference sequence). CDR3 residues: CAWSVRGQGRVQQPQHF. DNA of the CDR3: TGTGCCTGGAGTGTACGGGGACAGGGAAGAGTACAGCAGCCCCAGCATTTT.

The V gene is TRBV18, the J gene TRBJ2-5; possible D gene TRBD1, 6 bases. The V and J ends lost 1 base and 5 bases respectively, with 8 bases between them. The CDR3 spans 13 residues. Germline-derived CDR1 and CDR2 are KGHSH and LQKENI. The CDR3 loop is CASSPRQGETQYF. The CDR3 DNA is TGTGCCAGCTCACCACGGCAGGGGGAGACCCAGTACTTC.

This chain uses TRBV18 with TRBJ2-7; 11 bases agree with TRBD2. Losses at the gene ends were 3 bases for V and 4 bases for J; bases not matched to a gene: 2. The CDR3 runs to 14 residues. Germline V gene lookup returns CDR1 KGHSH and CDR2 LQKENI. In DNA form, the CDR3 reads TGTGCCAGCTCACCGACTAGCGGGAAGTACGAGCAGTACTTC. Its protein product is CASSPTSGKYEQYF.

The chain joins TRBV18 to TRBJ2-3; D may be TRBD2 (5 bases). Germline CDR1 KGHSH, CDR2 LQKENI. The CDR3 spans 16 residues. With 2 bases removed from V and 0 bases from J, the gap between germline ends came to 12 bases. The CDR3 loop reads CASSPIQRSSTDTQYF. As DNA, the CDR3 is TGTGCCAGCTCACCAATCCAGCGGTCTAGCACAGATACGCAGTATTTT.

The rearrangement joins TRBV19 to TRBJ2-7; 8 bases match TRBD1. The ends lost 6 bases at V and 3 bases at J; junction bases unmatched: 10. The CDR3 sequence is 15 residues long. Germline V lookup: CDR1 LNHDA, CDR2 SQIVND (reference sequence). The CDR3 sequence: CASSSGQGFYYEQYF. CDR3 nucleotides: TGTGCCAGTAGCAGCGGACAGGGTTTCTACTACGAGCAGTACTTC.

The chain couples TRBV28 to TRBJ2-1, with no clear D. From germline, CDR1 is MDHEN and CDR2 SYDVKM. This CDR3 region has 12 residues. The V end lost 6 bases, the J end lost 5 bases, and 8 bases lay between the germline ends. CDR3 DNA: TGTGCCAGCAGCCCCCCTCACAATGAGCAGTTCTTC. Protein product: CASSPPHNEQFF.

The V and J genes are TRBV5-1 and TRBJ1-2; 8 nucleotides agree with TRBD1. With 6 bases clipped from V and 8 bases from J, the junction kept 18 bases outside the gene matches. CDR3 length: 16 residues. Per the germline V gene, CDR1 is SGHRS and CDR2 is YFSETQ. CDR3 in DNA: TGCGCCAGCAAAGAAACTGCAGGGGGCTTGTCCGGCGGCTACACCTTC. It yields the protein CASKETAGGLSGGYTF. The complete variable domain, with remaining parts taken from reference TRBV5-1 and TRBJ1-2, reads KAGVTQTPRYLIKTRGQQVTLSCSPISGHRSVSWYQQTPGQGLQFLFEYFSETQRNKGNFPGRFSGRQFSNSRSEMNVSTLELGDSALYLCASKETAGGLSGGYTFGSGTRLTVV.

This chain joins TRBV5-4 and TRBJ1-1, with D possibly TRBD1 on 6 matching bases. CDR1 SGHNT and CDR2 YYREEE come from the germline V gene (reference sequence). V shed 2 bases and J shed 1 base, with 9 bases lying between them. The CDR3 runs to 14 residues. The CDR3 DNA reads as TGTGCCAGCAGCTTCGGACAGAGGAACACTGAAGCTTTCTTT. Its translation: CASSFGQRNTEAFF.

The chain has TRBV6-5 and TRBJ2-2; D possibly corresponds to TRBD1 (6 bases). CDR3 length equals 15 residues. CDR1 is MNHEY and CDR2 is SVGAGI in the germline V gene. V was clipped by 2 bases and J by 1 base, with 8 bases between them. The CDR3: CASSYGGWNTGELFF. The CDR3 coding sequence is TGTGCCAGCAGTTACGGGGGCTGGAACACCGGGGAGCTGTTTTTT.